The T cell receptor beta chain under discussion was sequenced for a study of T-cell reconstitution after alpha-beta-depleted transplantation in children. Study findings and constraints: Newly generated T cells supplied most T-cell counts and diversity one year post-transplant. About two months after transplant, alpha-beta T cells reportedly came from several hundred expanded graft clones.

In the case of this clonotype: Its antigen is undetermined. With a much larger clone just one base away, this may be a read error.

TCRbeta library construction was performed incorporating unique molecular identifiers. TCRdb called the PCR reads again in MiXCR, with one record for every CDR3 protein. The data hold fewer than 550,000 distinct CDR3 sequences, with roughly a tenth observed a single time. This CDR3 spans 15 amino acids. After removal of 6 bases from V and 6 bases from J, the junction contained 9 bases not matched to a gene. Per the germline V gene, CDR1 is DFQATT and CDR2 is SNEGSKA (reference sequence). The clonotype comes from a child aged 2-15 years with inherited bone marrow failure, due to receive a stem cell transplant. V usage is TRBV20-1 and J usage is TRBJ2-3; 13 nucleotides line up with TRBD2. Source: PBMCs, taken before TCRalphabeta/CD19-depleted stem cell transplant. This CDR3 reads CSAPGTSGKTDTQYF. The CDR3 DNA is TGCAGTGCACCCGGGACTAGCGGGAAAACGGATACGCAGTATTTT.